A selection of T cell receptor beta chains follows, all from one sample in a study of T cell responses to AZD1222 COVID-19 vaccine. Only in-frame clones appear in the TCRdb table, and some are missing; sequencing was by immunoSEQ multiplex PCR. Of approximately 150,000 clones in the sample, 80% to 95% are singletons; the top ten hold approximately 2.2%. The specimen was peripheral blood, collected on day 0 of AZD1222 vaccination. These TCRs come from an adult in good health. The conserved cysteine and the conserved F or W are not part of the CDR3 here. The size entry is marked missing in some rows and otherwise reads once, few, many or a size class.

length	J	size	V	CDR3
14	TRBJ1-5	-	TRBV7-8	ASSLMGVSSNQPQH
15	TRBJ1-3	-	TRBV21-1	ASSKVGRSGGGNTIY
12	TRBJ1-5	-	TRBV4-1	ASSQDWGNQPQH
15	TRBJ2-3	-	TRBV5-4	ASSQQTSGGRTDTQY
13	TRBJ1-4	-	TRBV29-1	SVGGAGATNEKLF
15	TRBJ2-7	once	TRBV5-1	ASSLSGSGRQTYEQY
13	TRBJ2-7	-	TRBV18	ASSPAGGPIYEQY
15	TRBJ2-5	-	TRBV3-1/TRBV3-2	ASSQVRTSGGHRTQY
11	TRBJ1-4	-	TRBV2	ASRPATNEKLF
17	TRBJ2-6	-	TRBV3-1/TRBV3-2	ASSQAGAGIPSGANVLT
12	TRBJ2-5	-	TRBV5-4	ASSLGGPQETQY
12	TRBJ1-1	-	TRBV27	ASSPRQGNTEAF
12	TRBJ2-7	-	TRBV5-8	ASSPGLAAYEQY
9	TRBJ2-1	-	TRBV28	ASSLYNEQF
12	TRBJ1-4	-	TRBV6-5	ASSYSGGNEKLF
12	TRBJ2-5	-	TRBV19	ASTPSPGQETQY
13	TRBJ2-1	-	TRBV7-2	ASSFDRGTYNEQF
10	TRBJ2-5	once	TRBV12-3/TRBV12-4	ASSSDRETQY
14	TRBJ2-4	-	TRBV6-6	ASSYETETGANIQY
12	TRBJ1-1	-	TRBV19	ASRPTAMNTEAF
10	TRBJ2-5	once	TRBV5-1	ASSLPEETQY
15	TRBJ1-1	-	TRBV6-1	ASSEILNPGMNTEAF
13	TRBJ1-3	-	TRBV6-5	ASSYLASSGNTIY
12	TRBJ2-1	-	TRBV29-1	STRSGSRHNEQF
13	TRBJ2-7	-	TRBV2	ASSEERSDYYEQY
12	TRBJ1-1	-	TRBV7-3	ASSLTGTATEAF